This T cell receptor beta chain came from a study of Ad26.COV2.S vaccination and SARS-CoV-2 variants. Overall study: Of the COV1001 trial arms, the Ad26.COV2.S arm included the donor.

V was cut by 10 bases and J by 0 bases, with 15 bases left in between. CDR1 SNHLY and CDR2 FYNNEI come from the germline V gene. The CDR3 spans 14 residues. The treatment was: roughly 18 received Ad26.COV2.S at low or high dose, single or two shots; 5 received placebo; per-sample allocation not given. Sampling was performed 63 days after the first vaccine or placebo injection. Data came from immunoSEQ multiplex PCR; TCRdb stores just in-frame clones and leaves some out. The profile shows fewer than 900,000 clones, roughly 90% of them singletons. J is TRBJ1-2 and V is TRBV2; D is possibly TRBD1 (5 bases). This specimen consisted of peripheral blood, obtained in a trial of Ad26.COV2.S vaccine versus placebo. This receptor was obtained from a person aged 18 to 59 who received the Ad26.COV2.S COVID-19 vaccine or a placebo. CDR3 nucleotides: TGTGCCACGAATCCGGACATAGCTAACTATGGCTACACCTTC. Protein: CATNPDIANYGYTF.